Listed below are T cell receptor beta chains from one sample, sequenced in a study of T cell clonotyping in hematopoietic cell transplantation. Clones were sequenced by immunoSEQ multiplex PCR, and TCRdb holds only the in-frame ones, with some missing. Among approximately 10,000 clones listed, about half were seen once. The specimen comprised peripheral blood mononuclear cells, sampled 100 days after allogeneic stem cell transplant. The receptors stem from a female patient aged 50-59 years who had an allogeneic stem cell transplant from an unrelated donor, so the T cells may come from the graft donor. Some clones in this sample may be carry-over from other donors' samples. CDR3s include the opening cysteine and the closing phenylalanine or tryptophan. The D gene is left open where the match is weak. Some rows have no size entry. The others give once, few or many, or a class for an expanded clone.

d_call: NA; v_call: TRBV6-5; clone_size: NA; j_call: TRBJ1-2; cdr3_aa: CASSYRGGNYGYTF; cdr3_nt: TGTGCCAGCAGTTACAGGGGTGGTAACTATGGCTACACCTTC
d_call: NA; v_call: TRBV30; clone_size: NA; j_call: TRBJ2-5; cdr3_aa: CAWSSGPETQYF; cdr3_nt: TGTGCCTGGAGTTCAGGGCCGGAGACCCAGTACTTC
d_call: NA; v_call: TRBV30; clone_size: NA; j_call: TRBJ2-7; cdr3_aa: CAWSAQYEQYF; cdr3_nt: TGTGCCTGGAGTGCGCAGTACGAGCAGTACTTC
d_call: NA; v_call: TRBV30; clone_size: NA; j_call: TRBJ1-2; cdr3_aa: CAWSTAREASYTF; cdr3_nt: TGTGCCTGGAGTACGGCCAGGGAAGCGAGCTACACCTTC
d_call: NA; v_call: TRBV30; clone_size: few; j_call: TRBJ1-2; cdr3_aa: CAWSPRGGATYYGYTF; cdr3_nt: TGTGCCTGGAGTCCTCGGGGCGGGGCCACTTACTATGGCTACACCTTC
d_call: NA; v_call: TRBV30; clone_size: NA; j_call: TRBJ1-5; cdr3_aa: CAWSARGEQPQHF; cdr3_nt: TGTGCCTGGAGTGCCCGGGGAGAGCAGCCCCAGCATTTT
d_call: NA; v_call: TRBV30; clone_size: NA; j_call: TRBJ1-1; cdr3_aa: CAWSAKQSVNRAFF; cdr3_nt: TGTGCCTGGAGTGCGAAGCAGTCGGTGAACCGAGCTTTCTTT
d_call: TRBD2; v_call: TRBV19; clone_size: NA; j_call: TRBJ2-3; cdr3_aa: CASSMRGGNTDTQYF; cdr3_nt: TGTGCCAGTAGTATGCGCGGGGGTAACACAGATACGCAGTATTTT
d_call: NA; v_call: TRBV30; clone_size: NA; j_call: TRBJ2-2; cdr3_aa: CAWSVRGSGELFF; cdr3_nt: TGTGCCTGGAGTGTGCGTGGGAGCGGGGAGCTGTTTTTT
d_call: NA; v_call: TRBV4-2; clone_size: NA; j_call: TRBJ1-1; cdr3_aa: CASSQEAEAITEAFF; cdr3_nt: TGTGCCAGCAGCCAAGAAGCAGAGGCGATCACTGAAGCTTTCTTT
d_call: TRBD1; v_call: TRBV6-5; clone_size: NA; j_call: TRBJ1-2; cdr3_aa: CASSLGQANSYGYTF; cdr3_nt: TGTGCCAGCAGCCTGGGACAGGCGAACTCCTATGGCTACACCTTC
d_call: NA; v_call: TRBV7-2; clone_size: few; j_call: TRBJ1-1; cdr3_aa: CASSASGRINTEAFF; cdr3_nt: TGTGCCAGCAGCGCATCAGGACGGATTAACACTGAAGCTTTCTTT
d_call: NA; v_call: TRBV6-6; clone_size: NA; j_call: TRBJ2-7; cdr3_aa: CASSFDRAYEQYF; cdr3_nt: TGTGCCAGCAGTTTCGACAGAGCCTACGAGCAGTACTTC
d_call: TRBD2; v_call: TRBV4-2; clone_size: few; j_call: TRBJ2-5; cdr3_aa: CASSQDLPRLAGGETQYF; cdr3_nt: TGTGCCAGCAGCCAAGATCTCCCAAGACTAGCGGGAGGAGAGACCCAGTACTTC
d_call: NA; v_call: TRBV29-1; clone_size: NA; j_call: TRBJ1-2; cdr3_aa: CSVRTGATYGYTF; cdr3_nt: TGCAGTGTACGAACAGGAGCCACCTATGGCTACACCTTC
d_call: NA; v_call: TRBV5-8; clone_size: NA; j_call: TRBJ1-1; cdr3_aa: CASAPWGPTEAFF; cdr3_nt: TGTGCCAGCGCCCCCTGGGGTCCCACTGAAGCTTTCTTT
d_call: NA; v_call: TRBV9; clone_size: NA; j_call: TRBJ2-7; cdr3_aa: CASSVAYGGGYEQYF; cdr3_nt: TGTGCCAGCAGCGTAGCTTACGGGGGAGGCTACGAGCAGTACTTC
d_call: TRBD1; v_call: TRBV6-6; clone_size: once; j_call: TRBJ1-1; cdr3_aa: CASKNHRGRDTEAFF; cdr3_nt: TGTGCCAGCAAAAATCACAGGGGTAGGGACACTGAAGCTTTCTTT
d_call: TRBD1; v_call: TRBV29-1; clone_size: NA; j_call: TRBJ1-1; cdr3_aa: CSVVVGQANEAFF; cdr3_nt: TGCAGCGTTGTTGTCGGACAGGCAAATGAAGCTTTCTTT
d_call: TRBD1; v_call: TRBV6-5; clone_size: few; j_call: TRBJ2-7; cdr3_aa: CASSAGTGRYEQYF; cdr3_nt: TGTGCCAGCAGTGCCGGGACAGGCCGCTACGAGCAGTACTTC
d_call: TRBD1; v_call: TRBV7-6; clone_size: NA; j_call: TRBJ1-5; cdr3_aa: CASSSRQGNQPQHF; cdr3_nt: TGTGCCAGCAGCTCCCGACAGGGAAATCAGCCCCAGCATTTT
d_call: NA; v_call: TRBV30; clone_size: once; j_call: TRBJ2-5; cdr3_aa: CAWSGNGGETQYF; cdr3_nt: TGTGCCTGGAGTGGAAACGGGGGAGAGACCCAGTACTTC
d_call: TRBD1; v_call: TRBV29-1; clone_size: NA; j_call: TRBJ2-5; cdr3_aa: CSALTGRETQYF; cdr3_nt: TGCAGCGCCTTGACAGGGCGGGAGACCCAGTACTTC
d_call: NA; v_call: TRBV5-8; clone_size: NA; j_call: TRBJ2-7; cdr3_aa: CASSVTGGVGGEQYF; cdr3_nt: TGTGCCAGCAGCGTCACGGGGGGAGTAGGGGGCGAGCAGTACTTC
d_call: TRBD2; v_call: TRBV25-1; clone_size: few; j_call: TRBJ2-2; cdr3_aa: CASSEWGGIATGELFF; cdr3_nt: TGTGCCAGCAGTGAATGGGGAGGGATTGCCACCGGGGAGCTGTTTTTT
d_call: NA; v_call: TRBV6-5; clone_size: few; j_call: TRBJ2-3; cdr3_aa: CASRNLVASDTQYF; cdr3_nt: TGTGCCAGCAGAAACCTCGTCGCGTCAGATACGCAGTATTTT